This TCR beta chain stems from a study of T cell repertoires in ileal Crohn's disease. Points from the study as a whole: High-frequency clones were more common in sorted CD8 than CD4 cells.

The CDR3 runs 13 residues. V was trimmed by 2 bases and J by 5 bases, leaving 9 bases between them. The germline CDR1 and CDR2 sequences are KGHSH and LQKENI. Eligibility required adulthood, ileal or ileocolonic Crohn's disease and indicated ileocolonic resection. The method was immunoSEQ multiplex PCR; TCRdb's version includes in-frame clones alone and lacks a portion of them. The sample contains about 6,600 clones, less than 80% of which appear only once. About this clone: Its antigen is as yet unknown.

Sequencing input: ileal tissue. The TCR was taken from an adult with Crohn's disease. V gene TRBV18 combines with J gene TRBJ2-5; D call uncertain. This CDR3 reads CASSPGLLETQYF. CDR3 nucleotide sequence: TGTGCCAGCTCACCAGGGCTTCTGGAGACCCAGTACTTC.